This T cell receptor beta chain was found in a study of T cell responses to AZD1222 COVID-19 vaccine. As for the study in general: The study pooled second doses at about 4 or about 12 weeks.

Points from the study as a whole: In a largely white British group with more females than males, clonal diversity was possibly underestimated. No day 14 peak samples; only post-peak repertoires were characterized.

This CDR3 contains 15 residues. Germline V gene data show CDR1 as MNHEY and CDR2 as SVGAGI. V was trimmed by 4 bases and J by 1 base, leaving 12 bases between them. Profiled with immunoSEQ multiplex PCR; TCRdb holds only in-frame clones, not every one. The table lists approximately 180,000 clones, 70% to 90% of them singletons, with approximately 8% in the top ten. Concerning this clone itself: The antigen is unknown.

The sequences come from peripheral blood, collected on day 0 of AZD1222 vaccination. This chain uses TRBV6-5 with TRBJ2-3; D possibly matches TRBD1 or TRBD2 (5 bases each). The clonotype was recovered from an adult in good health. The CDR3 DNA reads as TGTGCCAGCAGTTCCCCCCGGGGCCGCACAGATACGCAGTATTTT. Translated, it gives CASSSPRGRTDTQYF.